The 11 T cell receptor beta chains listed next were all sequenced from one sample in a study of blood T cell repertoires in COVID-19. Produced via immunoSEQ multiplex PCR; TCRdb's table is partial and in-frame only. The sample lists a few hundred thousand clones, under 90% occurring once. The sequencing input was peripheral blood. The source is a woman aged 18-29 years with acute or convalescent COVID-19.

The V call is TRBV11-1, the J call TRBJ2-5; 9 nucleotides match TRBD2. CDR1 and CDR2 from the germline V gene are SGHAT and FQDESV (reference sequence). V shed 0 bases and J 5 bases; nucleotides not matched to a gene: 10. This CDR3 comprises 17 residues. CDR3 sequence: CASSLAGAGGLRETQYF. CDR3 nucleotides: TGTGCCAGCAGCTTAGCCGGAGCGGGAGGCCTGCGGGAGACCCAGTACTTC.

The table lists this clone with a few counts. This chain joins TRBV11-3 and TRBJ2-1, with 9 nucleotides matching TRBD2. Unmatched junction bases numbered 6, after V lost 2 bases and J lost 7 bases. CDR1 is SGHNT, CDR2 YENEEA, per germline. The CDR3 is 15 amino acids. In DNA form, the CDR3 reads TGTGCCAGCAGCTTATTTCGCGGGAGGGGAAATGAGCAGTTCTTC. This gives the protein CASSLFRGRGNEQFF.

The chain has TRBV6-5 and TRBJ2-2, with D possibly matching TRBD2 (5 bases). The germline V gene encodes CDR1 MNHEY and CDR2 SVGAGI. Trimming removed 2 bases from V and 6 bases from J, with 16 bases in between. The CDR3 spans 16 residues. CDR3 protein: CASSYVPGTRAGELFF. The CDR3 DNA follows: TGTGCCAGCAGTTACGTCCCGGGTACTAGGGCCGGGGAGCTGTTTTTT.

V and J are TRBV5-8 and TRBJ2-1, with 9 bases aligning to TRBD1. This CDR3 region has 12 residues. Germline-derived CDR1 and CDR2 are SGHTS and YDEGEE. CDR3 in DNA: TGTGGGGACAGGGCCACCTACAATGAGCAGTTCTTC. Its translation is CGDRATYNEQFF.

In its sample, this clone was seen once. The chain has TRBV6-2 or TRBV6-3 and TRBJ1-3, with D unclear. V lost 2 bases and J 0 bases, leaving 5 bases between the germline ends. This CDR3 comprises 14 residues. Germline CDR1 and CDR2: MNHEY and SVGEGT. CDR3 bases: TGTGCCAGCAGTTACGCAGACTCTGGAAACACCATATATTTT. Translated, it gives CASSYADSGNTIYF.

The chain joins TRBV27 to TRBJ2-7; 11 bases align to TRBD2. Germline trimming cut 6 bases from V and 5 bases from J; bases unmatched to any gene: 6. The germline V gene has CDR1 MNHEY and CDR2 SMNVEV (reference sequence). This CDR3 has 14 amino acids. The CDR3 protein is CASRRSGRADEQYF. The CDR3 DNA sequence: TGTGCCAGCAGACGTAGCGGGAGGGCCGACGAGCAGTACTTC.

The V call is TRBV7-9, the J call TRBJ2-6, with TRBD1 as a possible D gene (6 bases). Germline loops: CDR1 SEHNR, CDR2 FQNEAQ (reference sequence). The CDR3 consists of 19 residues. The V end lost 1 base, the J end lost 4 bases, and 20 bases lay between the germline ends. Here the CDR3 reads CASSLDRVDQSWGANVLTF. In nucleotides, the CDR3 is TGTGCCAGCAGCTTAGACAGGGTAGATCAGTCGTGGGGGGCCAACGTCCTGACTTTC. The full variable domain, its missing parts supplied by reference TRBV7-9 and TRBJ2-6, is DTGVSQNPRHKITKRGQNVTFRCDPISEHNRLYWYRQTLGQGPEFLTYFQNEAQLEKSRLLSDRFSAERPKGSFSTLEIQRTEQGDSAMYLCASSLDRVDQSWGANVLTFGAGSRLTVL.

V gene TRBV6-5 combines with J gene TRBJ2-1; 7 nucleotides align to TRBD2. CDR3 length equals 15 residues. V lost 0 bases, J lost 4 bases, and 3 bases stayed unmatched. Germline-derived CDR1 and CDR2 are MNHEY and SVGAGI. The CDR3 loop reads CASSYSGGRYNEQFF. The CDR3 nucleotides read TGTGCCAGCAGTTACTCGGGCGGGAGATACAATGAGCAGTTCTTC.

CDR3 coding DNA: TGCGCCAGCAGCCAACAGGCGAACTTTGAAGCTTTCTTT. Translating gives CASSQQANFEAFF. The chain has TRBV4-3 and TRBJ1-1; D ambiguous. Germline CDR1 is LGHNA and CDR2 is YSLEER. This CDR3 has 13 residues. The V and J ends lost 2 bases and 7 bases respectively, with 11 bases between them.

The chain links TRBV2 to TRBJ2-7; 11 positions match TRBD1. The CDR3 spans 14 residues. With 4 bases clipped from V and 3 bases from J, the junction kept 2 bases outside the gene matches. The germline CDR1 and CDR2 sequences are SNHLY and FYNNEI. CDR3 residues: CASSVGTGGYEQYF. CDR3 nucleotide sequence: TGTGCCAGCAGTGTTGGGACAGGGGGCTACGAGCAGTACTTC.

The rearrangement links TRBV15 to TRBJ1-2; weak D call: TRBD1 (6 bases). Germline V lookup: CDR1 LNHNV, CDR2 YYDKDF (reference sequence). The germline V and J ends were trimmed by 0 bases and 8 bases, with 13 bases remaining between them. CDR3 length equals 14 residues. In DNA form, the CDR3 reads TGTGCCACCAGCAGAGATTGGGGGGGCGGCGGCTACACCTTC. This sequence encodes CATSRDWGGGGYTF. The full variable domain, its missing parts supplied by reference TRBV15 and TRBJ1-2, is DAMVIQNPRYQVTQFGKPVTLSCSQTLNHNVMYWYQQKSSQAPKLLFHYYDKDFNNEADTPDNFQSRRPNTSFCFLDIRSPGLGDTAMYLCATSRDWGGGGYTFGSGTRLTVV.